This TCR beta chain was captured by sequencing in a study of PD-L1 blockade in urothelial cancer. Whole-study context: Researchers looked at the blood 3 weeks (second dose) and 6 weeks after treatment began. General study results and limits: Durable-benefit patients expanded tumor-associated blood clones more at 3 weeks.

Produced via immunoSEQ multiplex PCR; TCRdb's table is partial and in-frame only. The table has around 45,000 clones, approximately 90% seen once. V was cut by 0 bases and J by 7 bases, with 10 bases left in between. The CDR3 length is 14 residues. Germline values: CDR1 SGHTA, CDR2 FQGNSA. By sample share, this clone is medium-sized (0.01 to 0.1%). What it recognizes is unknown. The sequenced sample was PBMCs, obtained around atezolizumab (anti-PD-L1) treatment. The source is a woman aged 55-69 years with urothelial cancer. The chain uses TRBV7-2 and TRBJ2-1; D might be TRBD1 (6 bases). CDR3: CASSLAAGANEQFF. The CDR3 coding sequence is TGTGCCAGCAGCTTAGCGGCAGGGGCGAATGAGCAGTTCTTC. The full variable domain, with the rest looked up from reference TRBV7-2 and TRBJ2-1, is GAGVSQSPSNKVTEKGKDVELRCDPISGHTALYWYRQSLGQGLEFLIYFQGNSAPDKSGLPSDRFSAERTGGSVSTLTIQRTQQEDSAVYLCASSLAAGANEQFFGPGTRLTVL.